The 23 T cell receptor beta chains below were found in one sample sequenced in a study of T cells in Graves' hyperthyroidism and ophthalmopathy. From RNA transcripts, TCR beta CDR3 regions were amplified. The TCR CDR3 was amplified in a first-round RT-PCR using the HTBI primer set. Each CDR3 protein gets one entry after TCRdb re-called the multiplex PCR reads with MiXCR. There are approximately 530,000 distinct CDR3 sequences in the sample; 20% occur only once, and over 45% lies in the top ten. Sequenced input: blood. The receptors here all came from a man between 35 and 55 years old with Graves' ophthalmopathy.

CDR3 loop: CASSLPGTGVEKLFF. The CDR3 nucleotides are TGTGCCAGCAGTTTGCCCGGGACAGGGGTTGAAAAACTGTTTTTT. This chain joins TRBV28 and TRBJ1-4, with 10 bases aligning to TRBD1. Germline CDR1 is MDHEN and CDR2 is SYDVKM. V gave up 3 bases and J gave up 7 bases; unmatched junction bases: 5. The CDR3 totals 15 residues.

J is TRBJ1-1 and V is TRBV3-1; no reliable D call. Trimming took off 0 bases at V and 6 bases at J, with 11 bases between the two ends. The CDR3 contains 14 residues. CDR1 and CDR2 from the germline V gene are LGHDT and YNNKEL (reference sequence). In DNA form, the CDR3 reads TGTGCCAGCAGCCAAGACGCTCTGACGGCTGAAGCTTTCTTT. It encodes CASSQDALTAEAFF. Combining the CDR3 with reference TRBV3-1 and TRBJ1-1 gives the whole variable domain DTAVSQTPKYLVTQMGNDKSIKCEQNLGHDTMYWYKQDSKKFLKIMFSYNNKELIINETVPNRFSPKSPDKAHLNLHINSLELGDSAVYFCASSQDALTAEAFFGQGTRLTVV.

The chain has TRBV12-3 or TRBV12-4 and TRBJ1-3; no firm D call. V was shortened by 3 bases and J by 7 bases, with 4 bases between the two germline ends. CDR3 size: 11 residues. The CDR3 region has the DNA TGTGCCAGCAGTTTCCAGAACACCATATATTTT. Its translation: CASSFQNTIYF.

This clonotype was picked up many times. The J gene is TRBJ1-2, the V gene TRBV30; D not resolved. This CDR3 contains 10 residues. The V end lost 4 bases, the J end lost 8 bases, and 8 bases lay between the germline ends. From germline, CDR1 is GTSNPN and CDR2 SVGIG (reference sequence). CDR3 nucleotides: TGTGCCTGGATGTCGGAGGGCTACACCTTC. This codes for CAWMSEGYTF.

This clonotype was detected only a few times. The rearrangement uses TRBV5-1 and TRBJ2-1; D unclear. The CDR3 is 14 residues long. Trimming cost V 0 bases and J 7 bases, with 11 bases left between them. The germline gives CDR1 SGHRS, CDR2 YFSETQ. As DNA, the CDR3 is TGCGCCAGCAGCTTGGCCCCCGCCCTAAATGAGCAGTTCTTC. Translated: CASSLAPALNEQFF. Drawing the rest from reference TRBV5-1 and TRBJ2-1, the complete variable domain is KAGVTQTPRYLIKTRGQQVTLSCSPISGHRSVSWYQQTPGQGLQFLFEYFSETQRNKGNFPGRFSGRQFSNSRSEMNVSTLELGDSALYLCASSLAPALNEQFFGPGTRLTVL.

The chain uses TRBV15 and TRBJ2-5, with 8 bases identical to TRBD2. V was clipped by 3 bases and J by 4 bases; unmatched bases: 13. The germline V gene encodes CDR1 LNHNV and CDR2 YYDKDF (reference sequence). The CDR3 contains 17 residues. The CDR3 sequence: CATSSDLTGGPLETQYF. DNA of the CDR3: TGTGCCACCAGCAGCGACCTAACGGGGGGGCCTCTAGAGACCCAGTACTTC.

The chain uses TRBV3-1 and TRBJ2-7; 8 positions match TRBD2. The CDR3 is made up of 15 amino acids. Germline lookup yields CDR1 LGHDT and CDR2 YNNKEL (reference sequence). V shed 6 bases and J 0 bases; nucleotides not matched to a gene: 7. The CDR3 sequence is CASSPPGLVSYEQYF. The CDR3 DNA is TGTGCCAGCAGTCCTCCGGGACTAGTCTCCTACGAGCAGTACTTC.

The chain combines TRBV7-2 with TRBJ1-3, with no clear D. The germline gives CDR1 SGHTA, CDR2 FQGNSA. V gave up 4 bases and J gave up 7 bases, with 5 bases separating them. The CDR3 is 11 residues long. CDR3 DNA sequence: TGTGCCAGCAGCTCCCATAACACCATATATTTT. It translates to CASSSHNTIYF.

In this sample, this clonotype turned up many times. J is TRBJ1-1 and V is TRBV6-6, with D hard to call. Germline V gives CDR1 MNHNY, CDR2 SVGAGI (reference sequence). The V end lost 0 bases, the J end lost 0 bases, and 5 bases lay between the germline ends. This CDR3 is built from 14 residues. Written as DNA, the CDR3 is TGTGCCAGCAGTTACTCTCGGATGAACACTGAAGCTTTCTTT. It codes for CASSYSRMNTEAFF.

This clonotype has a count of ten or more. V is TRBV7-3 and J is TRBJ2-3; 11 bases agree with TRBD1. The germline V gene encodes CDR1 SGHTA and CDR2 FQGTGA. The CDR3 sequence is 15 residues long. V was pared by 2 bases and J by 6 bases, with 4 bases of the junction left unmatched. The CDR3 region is CASSLRTGGPDTQYF. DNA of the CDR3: TGTGCCAGCAGCTTACGGACAGGGGGCCCCGATACGCAGTATTTT.

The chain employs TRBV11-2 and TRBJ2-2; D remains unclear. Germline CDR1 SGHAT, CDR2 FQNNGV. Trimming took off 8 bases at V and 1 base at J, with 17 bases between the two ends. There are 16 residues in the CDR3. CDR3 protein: CASGYPPTGNTGELFF. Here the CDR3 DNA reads TGTGCCAGCGGATACCCCCCTACCGGGAACACCGGGGAGCTGTTTTTT.

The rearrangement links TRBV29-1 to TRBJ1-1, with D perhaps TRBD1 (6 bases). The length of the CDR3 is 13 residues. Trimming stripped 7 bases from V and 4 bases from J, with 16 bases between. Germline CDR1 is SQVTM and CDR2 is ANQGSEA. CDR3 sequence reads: CSGQQGIGTEAFF. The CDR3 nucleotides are TGCAGCGGACAACAGGGCATAGGCACTGAAGCTTTCTTT.

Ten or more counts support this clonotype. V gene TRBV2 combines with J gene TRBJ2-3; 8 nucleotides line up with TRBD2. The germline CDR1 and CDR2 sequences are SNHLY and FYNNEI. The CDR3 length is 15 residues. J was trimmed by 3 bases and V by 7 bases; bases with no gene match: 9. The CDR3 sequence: CASIGRGEGTDTQYF. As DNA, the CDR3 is TGTGCCAGCATCGGGCGGGGGGAGGGTACAGATACGCAGTATTTT. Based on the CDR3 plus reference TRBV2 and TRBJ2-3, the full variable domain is EPEVTQTPSHQVTQMGQEVILRCVPISNHLYFYWYRQILGQKVEFLVSFYNNEISEKSEIFDDQFSVERPDGSNFTLKIRSTKLEDSAMYFCASIGRGEGTDTQYFGPGTRLTVL.

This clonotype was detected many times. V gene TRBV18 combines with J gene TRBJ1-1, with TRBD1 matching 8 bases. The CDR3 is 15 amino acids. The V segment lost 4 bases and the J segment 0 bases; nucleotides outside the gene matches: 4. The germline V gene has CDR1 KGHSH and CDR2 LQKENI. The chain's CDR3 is CASSLTQGVNTEAFF. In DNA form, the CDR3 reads TGTGCCAGCTCACTTACACAGGGGGTGAACACTGAAGCTTTCTTT.

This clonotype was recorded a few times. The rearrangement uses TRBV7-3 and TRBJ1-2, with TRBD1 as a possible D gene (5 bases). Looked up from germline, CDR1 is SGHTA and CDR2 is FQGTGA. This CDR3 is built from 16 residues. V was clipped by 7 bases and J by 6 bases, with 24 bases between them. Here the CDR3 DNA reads TGTGCCAGCAACCCCTGGTTAATAAGGGGTTTAAATGGCTACACCTTC. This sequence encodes CASNPWLIRGLNGYTF.

CDR3 sequence (DNA): TGTGCCAGCCAACTAGCGGGAGATACCTACGAGCAGTACTTC. Translating it yields CASQLAGDTYEQYF. This sequence joins TRBV12-3 or TRBV12-4 and TRBJ2-7; 11 bases agree with TRBD2. The CDR3 is 14 residues long. The V and J ends lost 8 bases and 2 bases, in that order; junction bases with no gene match: 5.

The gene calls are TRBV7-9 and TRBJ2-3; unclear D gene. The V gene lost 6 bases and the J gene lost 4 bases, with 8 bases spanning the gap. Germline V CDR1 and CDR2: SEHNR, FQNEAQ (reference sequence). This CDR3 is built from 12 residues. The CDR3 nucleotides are TGTGCCAGCAGATTTGGTTCAGATACGCAGTATTTT. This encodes CASRFGSDTQYF.

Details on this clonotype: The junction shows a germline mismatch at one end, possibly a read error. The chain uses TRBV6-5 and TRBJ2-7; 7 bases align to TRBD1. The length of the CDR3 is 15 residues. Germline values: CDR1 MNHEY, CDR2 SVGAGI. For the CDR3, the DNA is TGCGCCAGCAGTTACTCGGGACAGACCTCCTACGAGCAGTACTTC. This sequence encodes CASSYSGQTSYEQYF.

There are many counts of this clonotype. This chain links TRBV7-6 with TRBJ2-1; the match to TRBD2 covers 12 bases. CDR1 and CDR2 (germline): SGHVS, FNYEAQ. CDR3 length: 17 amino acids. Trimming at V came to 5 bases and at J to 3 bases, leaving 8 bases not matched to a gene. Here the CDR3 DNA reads TGTGCCAGCAGCCGAAGGACTAGCGGGACTCACTACAATGAGCAGTTCTTC. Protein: CASSRRTSGTHYNEQFF.

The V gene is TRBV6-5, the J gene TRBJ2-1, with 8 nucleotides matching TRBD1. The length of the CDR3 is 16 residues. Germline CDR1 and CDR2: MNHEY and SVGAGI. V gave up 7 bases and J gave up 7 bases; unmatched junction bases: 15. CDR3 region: CASKSPQPGQENEQFF. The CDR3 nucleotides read TGTGCCAGCAAGAGCCCCCAACCGGGACAGGAGAATGAGCAGTTCTTC.

The CDR3 sequence: CASSFKGMSLGYTF. In nucleotides, the CDR3 is TGTGCCAGCAGCTTTAAGGGCATGAGCCTGGGCTACACCTTC. The gene calls are TRBV13 and TRBJ1-2; no clear D. Germline CDR1 is PRHDT and CDR2 is FYEKMQ (reference sequence). Deletions cut 3 bases from V and 8 bases from J, with 16 bases between. The CDR3 totals 14 residues.

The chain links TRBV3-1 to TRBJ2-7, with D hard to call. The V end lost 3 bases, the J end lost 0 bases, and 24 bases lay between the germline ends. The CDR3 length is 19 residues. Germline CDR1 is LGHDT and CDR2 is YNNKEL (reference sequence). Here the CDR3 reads CASSQTSPDQYSSSYEQYF. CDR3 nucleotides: TGTGCCAGCAGCCAGACGTCCCCGGATCAATACTCAAGCTCCTACGAGCAGTACTTC.

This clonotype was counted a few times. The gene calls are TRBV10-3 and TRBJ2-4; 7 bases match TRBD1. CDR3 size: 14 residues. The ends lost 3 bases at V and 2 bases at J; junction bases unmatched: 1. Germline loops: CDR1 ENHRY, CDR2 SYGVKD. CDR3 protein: CAISEGGSKNIQYF. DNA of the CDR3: TGTGCCATCAGTGAAGGGGGCTCCAAAAACATTCAGTACTTC.